This T cell receptor (beta chain) is drawn from a study of a mutant IDH1 vaccine in newly diagnosed glioma. About the study: Patients had received radiotherapy, temozolomide, or both previously, most receiving both.

Study results and limitations: Pseudoprogression looked unconnected to shifts in top peripheral T cell clonotypes. The occurrence of vaccine-induced immune responses was seen in around 93% of patients.

Germline V gene data show CDR1 as SEHNR and CDR2 as FQNEAQ (reference sequence). The trim removed 1 base at V and 5 bases at J, leaving 4 bases unmatched. The CDR3 consists of 15 residues. Sequencing used immunoSEQ multiplex PCR; TCRdb keeps in-frame clones, though not all of them. Among about 59,000 clones listed, about nine tenths were seen once. Time point of the sample: baseline, week 1 (first vaccination visit). Stated treatment: pre-vaccination baseline after standard-of-care therapy. The donors had new WHO grade 3 or 4 astrocytomas; these were IDH1-mutant and ATRX-lost. As regards this clone: What it recognizes is unknown.

The genes are TRBV7-9 and TRBJ2-1; 8 bases are a match to TRBD2. The TCR originated in a man aged 45-65 years with glioma. The sequenced sample was PBMCs, obtained from a glioma patient treated with radiotherapy, temozolomide or both. The CDR3 DNA reads TGTGCCAGCAGCTTAGACTCGCGGGGGGACAATGAGCAGTTCTTC. This encodes CASSLDSRGDNEQFF.